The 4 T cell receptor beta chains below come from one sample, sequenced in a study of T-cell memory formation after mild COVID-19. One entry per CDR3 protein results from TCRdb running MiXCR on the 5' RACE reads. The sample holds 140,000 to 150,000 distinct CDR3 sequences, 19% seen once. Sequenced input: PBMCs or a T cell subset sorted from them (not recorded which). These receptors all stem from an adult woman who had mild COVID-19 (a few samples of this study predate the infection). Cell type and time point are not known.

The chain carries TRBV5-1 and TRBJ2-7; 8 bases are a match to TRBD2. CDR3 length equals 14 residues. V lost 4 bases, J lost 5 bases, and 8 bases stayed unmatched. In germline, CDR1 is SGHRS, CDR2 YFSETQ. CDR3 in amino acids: CASSRPAGDNEQYF. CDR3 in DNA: TGCGCCAGCAGCAGACCAGCGGGAGATAACGAGCAGTACTTC.

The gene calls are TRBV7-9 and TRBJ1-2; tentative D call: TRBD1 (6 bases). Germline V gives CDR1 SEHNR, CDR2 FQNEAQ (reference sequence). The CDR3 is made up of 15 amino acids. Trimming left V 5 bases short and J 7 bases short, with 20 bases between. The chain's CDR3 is CASSPSGTWGIGYTF. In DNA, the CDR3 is TGTGCCAGCAGCCCGAGCGGGACATGGGGCATTGGCTACACCTTC. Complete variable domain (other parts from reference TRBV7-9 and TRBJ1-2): DTGVSQNPRHKITKRGQNVTFRCDPISEHNRLYWYRQTLGQGPEFLTYFQNEAQLEKSRLLSDRFSAERPKGSFSTLEIQRTEQGDSAMYLCASSPSGTWGIGYTFGSGTRLTVV.

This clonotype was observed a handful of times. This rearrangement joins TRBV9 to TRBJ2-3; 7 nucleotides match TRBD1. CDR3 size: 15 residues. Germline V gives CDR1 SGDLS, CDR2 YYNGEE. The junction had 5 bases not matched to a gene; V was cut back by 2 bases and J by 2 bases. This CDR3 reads CASSVRGINTDTQYF. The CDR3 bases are TGTGCCAGCAGCGTCAGGGGGATCAACACAGATACGCAGTATTTT.

DNA of the CDR3: TGTGCCAGCAGCTTAGCGGGACAGGGTATACTCGGGGCTGAAGCTTTCTTT. Residues: CASSLAGQGILGAEAFF. V gene TRBV7-6 combines with J gene TRBJ1-1; 9 bases line up with TRBD1. The CDR3 consists of 17 residues. V was clipped by 0 bases and J by 6 bases; unmatched bases: 11. CDR1 is SGHVS, CDR2 FNYEAQ, per germline.